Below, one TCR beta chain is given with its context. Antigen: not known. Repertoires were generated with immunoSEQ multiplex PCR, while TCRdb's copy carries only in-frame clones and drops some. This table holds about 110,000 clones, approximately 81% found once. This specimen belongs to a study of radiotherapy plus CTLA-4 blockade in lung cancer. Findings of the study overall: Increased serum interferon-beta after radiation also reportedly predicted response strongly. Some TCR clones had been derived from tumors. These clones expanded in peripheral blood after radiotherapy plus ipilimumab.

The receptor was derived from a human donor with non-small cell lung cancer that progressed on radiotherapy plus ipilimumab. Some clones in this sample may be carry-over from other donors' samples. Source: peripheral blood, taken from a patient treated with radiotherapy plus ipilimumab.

CDR3 amino acids: CASSSLAKNIQYF. The CDR3, as DNA: TGTGCCAGCAGTTCCCTAGCCAAAAACATTCAGTACTTC. The chain couples TRBV6-5 to TRBJ2-4, with no clear D. CDR1 and CDR2 (germline): MNHEY, SVGAGI. Deletions cut 4 bases from V and 0 bases from J, with 4 bases between. The CDR3 extends over 13 amino acids.